The TCR beta chain under discussion was sequenced for a study of beta chain features in type 1 diabetes. The CDR3 runs to 17 residues. Germline loops: CDR1 SGDLS, CDR2 YYNGEE. J gave up 5 bases and V 4 bases, and 11 bases lay outside the gene matches. As every portion of the isolated RNA was reverse transcribed, the sequencing read expressed TCRB transcripts. This table comes from immunoSEQ multiplex PCR, and its TCRdb copy is limited to in-frame clones, with some not included. The sample lists over 120,000 clones; 8.5% to 12% were seen once. A single heparinised blood sample, averaging around 120 mL, was obtained per donor. Sorted CD4+ subsets: naive, central memory, regulatory, stem cell-like memory (CD45RO/CCR7/CD25/CD127/CD95/CD27 panel).

The sequenced sample consisted of naive CD4+ T cells from blood. The chain recombines TRBV9 with TRBJ1-6; 8 positions match TRBD1. This receptor was taken from a man aged 18 to 35 in good health. This chain's CDR3 is CASSTHPGQVDNSPLHF. CDR3 coding DNA: TGTGCCAGCAGCACCCACCCGGGACAGGTGGATAATTCACCCCTCCACTTT.